This T cell receptor (beta chain) was captured by sequencing in a study of cytomegalovirus exposure and HLA in healthy donors. This CDR3 has 15 residues. Trimming took 0 bases from V and 3 from J, leaving 9 bases between them. CDR1 and CDR2 (germline): LGHNA, YSLEER. PCR employed 60 Vbeta and 13 Jbeta primers. Clones were sequenced by immunoSEQ multiplex PCR, and TCRdb holds only the in-frame ones, with some missing. The table includes some 150,000 clones, less than 85% detected once. The sample was PBMCs. The TCR was taken from a woman aged 50 to 65 in good health and CMV-seropositive. The V and J genes are TRBV4-3 and TRBJ1-3; D remains ambiguous. Written as DNA, the CDR3 is TGCGCCAGCAGCCAAGAGGTAACTTTTGGAAACACCATATATTTT. Protein product: CASSQEVTFGNTIYF.